This section outlines one T cell receptor (beta chain) sequence together with its context. These data come from a study of blood T cell repertoires in COVID-19. Turning to the study itself: The United States, Italy and Spain were the sources of the acute and convalescent COVID-19 samples.

In the source study's methods: Nucleated cell counts were estimated from reference gene primer amplification. Profiling relied on immunoSEQ multiplex PCR, and the TCRdb table lists in-frame clones only, not all of them. V, J and clone size reflect that table, while D and trimming were determined from the DNA. This sample has around 230,000 clones, with about 87% found just once. Grouping used clinical history reported by participants in a survey and questionnaire. Specimen: PBMCs or T cells enriched from blood (not recorded which). This clonotype was sampled from a middle-aged woman with acute COVID-19.

CDR3 in DNA: TGTGCCAGCAGCTTAGGAGTATTAGGGGGACCTCAGCCCCAGCATTTT. As protein: CASSLGVLGGPQPQHF. The J gene is TRBJ1-5, the V gene TRBV7-8; D may be TRBD1 (6 bases). V lost 1 base, J lost 6 bases, and 16 bases lay in between. This CDR3 contains 16 residues. Looked up from germline, CDR1 is SGHVS and CDR2 is FQNEAQ.